This T cell receptor (beta chain) was obtained from a study of identical twins. Study-wide findings and caveats: Abundant cord blood beta clonotypes carried fewer insertions; memory repertoires showed none.

V lost 7 bases and J lost 1; bases outside the gene matches: 3. Germline CDR1 is GTSNPN and CDR2 is SVGIG (reference sequence). The CDR3 is made up of 12 amino acids. TCRdb itself ran the 5' RACE reads through MiXCR, one entry per CDR3 protein. The data show approximately 670,000 distinct CDR3 sequences, with approximately 6.1% seen just once and 1.5% to 2% held by the top ten. This clonotype was found once. Antigen unknown. This sequence was found in a young man in good health. Material for sequencing was naive T cells sorted from blood. The chain combines TRBV30 with TRBJ2-7, with 8 bases fitting TRBD1. CDR3 bases: TGTGCCTTGCGACAGGGGTCCTACGAGCAGTACTTC. Residues: CALRQGSYEQYF.